One sample yielded the 21 T cell receptor beta chains listed below, sequenced in a study of blood T cell repertoires in COVID-19. Assay: immunoSEQ multiplex PCR; the TCRdb copy retains only in-frame clones and omits some. The table has 200,000 to 250,000 clones, approximately 83% seen once. The sample comprised PBMCs or T cells enriched from blood (not recorded which). Source of these receptors: a woman in her forties or fifties who had been exposed to COVID-19.

This clone was detected only once. This chain connects TRBV11-2 to TRBJ1-2; D is undetermined. V was shortened by 0 bases and J by 12 bases, with 17 bases between the two germline ends. The V gene's germline CDR1 is SGHAT and CDR2 FQNNGV. The CDR3 has 14 residues. CDR3 region: CASSLDLYGSEDTF. DNA of the CDR3: TGTGCCAGCAGCTTAGATCTATACGGTTCGGAGGACACCTTC.

This chain uses TRBV3-1 (or the pseudogene TRBV3-2) with TRBJ1-1; 8 bases fit TRBD1. This CDR3 comprises 14 residues. In germline, CDR1 is LGHDT, CDR2 YNNKEL (reference sequence). The trim removed 3 bases at V and 5 bases at J, leaving 5 bases unmatched. The CDR3 loop is CASSQQGARTEAFF. In DNA, the CDR3 is TGTGCCAGCAGCCAGCAGGGGGCGAGGACTGAAGCTTTCTTT.

CDR3 in amino acids: CASSRLPNQPQHF. The CDR3 coding sequence is TGTGCCAGCAGTAGACTGCCCAATCAGCCCCAGCATTTT. This chain connects TRBV27 to TRBJ1-5; unclear D gene. The CDR3 runs to 13 residues. V shed 5 bases and J shed 3 bases, with 8 bases lying between them. From germline, CDR1 is MNHEY and CDR2 SMNVEV (reference sequence).

This sequence joins TRBV19 and TRBJ1-2; D ambiguous. The ends were cut back, 3 bases at V and 0 bases at J, with 11 bases in the middle. In germline, CDR1 is LNHDA, CDR2 SQIVND (reference sequence). This CDR3 region has 15 residues. In DNA form, the CDR3 reads TGTGCCAGTAGTATTTCGGGTCCAGCTAACTATGGCTACACCTTC. This translates into CASSISGPANYGYTF.

The V call is TRBV5-1, the J call TRBJ2-2; 10 positions agree with TRBD2. J lost 5 bases, V lost 0 bases, and 4 bases had no gene match. From germline, CDR1 is SGHRS and CDR2 YFSETQ. CDR3 length equals 16 residues. The CDR3 spells CASSLDSGGETGELFF. For the CDR3, the DNA is TGCGCCAGCAGCTTGGACAGCGGGGGGGAAACCGGGGAGCTGTTTTTT.

This clone was recorded a few times. This chain links TRBV24-1 with TRBJ2-2; 8 bases are a match to TRBD1. CDR1 and CDR2 (germline): KGHDR, SFDVKD. The CDR3 runs 12 residues. V was clipped by 4 bases and J by 13 bases; unmatched bases: 4. CDR3 sequence reads: CATSEPGGWLFF. The CDR3 DNA reads TGTGCCACCAGTGAGCCAGGGGGCTGGCTGTTTTTT.

The V and J genes are TRBV27 and TRBJ2-5; maybe TRBD2 (5 bases). Per the germline V gene, CDR1 is MNHEY and CDR2 is SMNVEV (reference sequence). V was cut by 0 bases and J by 2 bases, with 13 bases left in between. This CDR3 has 16 residues. CDR3 sequence: CASSLSGRRGQETQYF. CDR3 in DNA: TGTGCCAGCAGTTTATCGGGCCGGAGAGGGCAAGAGACCCAGTACTTC.

The chain is built from TRBV10-2 and TRBJ2-4; 7 bases match TRBD2. The germline gives CDR1 WSHSY, CDR2 SAAADI. With V trimmed by 2 bases and J by 4 bases, 2 bases remained unmatched. The CDR3 runs 14 residues. CDR3 sequence reads: CASSEPAGKNIQYF. In nucleotides, the CDR3 is TGCGCCAGCAGTGAGCCAGCGGGGAAAAACATTCAGTACTTC.

This chain links TRBV7-2 with TRBJ2-2; perhaps TRBD1 as D (5 bases). The germline CDR1 and CDR2 sequences are SGHTA and FQGNSA. The CDR3 extends over 15 amino acids. Trimming took off 0 bases at V and 8 bases at J, with 13 bases between the two ends. CDR3 protein: CASSLARQFGGELFF. The CDR3 nucleotides read TGTGCCAGCAGCTTAGCCCGACAGTTCGGAGGGGAGCTGTTTTTT.

The chain recombines TRBV28 with TRBJ2-7; possible D gene TRBD2, 5 bases. From germline, CDR1 is MDHEN and CDR2 SYDVKM. The CDR3 sequence is 11 residues long. Trimming left V 8 bases short and J 4 bases short, with 9 bases between. CDR3 loop: CASGSRYEQYF. CDR3 coding DNA: TGTGCCAGCGGGAGTAGGTACGAGCAGTACTTC.

This chain links TRBV12-3 or TRBV12-4 with TRBJ1-5, with TRBD1 matching 7 bases. The junction had 7 bases not matched to a gene; V was cut back by 7 bases and J by 7 bases. The CDR3 sequence is 13 residues long. CDR3 region: CASTLQGPQPQHF. For the CDR3, the DNA is TGTGCCAGCACCCTACAGGGGCCACAGCCCCAGCATTTT.

The rearrangement uses TRBV30 and TRBJ1-2; 8 nucleotides agree with TRBD1. V lost 0 bases and J lost 6; bases outside the gene matches: 9. CDR1 and CDR2 from the germline V gene are GTSNPN and SVGIG (reference sequence). The CDR3 covers 15 residues. In DNA form, the CDR3 reads TGTGCCTGGAGTGTACGCGCCAGGGGGCTTGATGGCTACACCTTC. Protein product: CAWSVRARGLDGYTF.

The chain carries TRBV28 and TRBJ2-3, with TRBD1 matching over 9 bases. The junction had 8 bases not matched to a gene; V was cut back by 5 bases and J by 2 bases. This CDR3 spans 16 amino acids. The germline CDR1 and CDR2 sequences are MDHEN and SYDVKM. The CDR3 bases are TGTGCCAGCAGTCCCCGGGGACAGGGACTCACAGATACGCAGTATTTT. It translates to CASSPRGQGLTDTQYF.

This chain links TRBV29-1 with TRBJ2-3; 7 positions agree with TRBD2. This CDR3 has 14 residues. Germline CDR1 reads SQVTM; CDR2 reads ANQGSEA. The V segment lost 6 bases and the J segment 3 bases; nucleotides outside the gene matches: 9. The CDR3 nucleotides read TGCAGCGTGACCGGGACTACTATAACAGATACGCAGTATTTT. Translation: CSVTGTTITDTQYF.

The chain couples TRBV5-5 to TRBJ2-5; D unresolved. The CDR3 contains 13 residues. The germline V and J ends were trimmed by 4 bases and 5 bases, with 12 bases remaining between them. Germline V CDR1 and CDR2: SGHKS, YYEKEE (reference sequence). CDR3 in DNA: TGTGCCAGCAGCCCGAGCCTCACGGAGACCCAGTACTTC. This gives the protein CASSPSLTETQYF.

The chain carries TRBV6-5 and TRBJ2-7; 8 bases fit TRBD2. The V gene end was trimmed by 11 bases and the J gene end by 0 bases; junction bases not matched to a gene: 9. The CDR3 spans 14 residues. Germline CDR1 and CDR2: MNHEY and SVGAGI. The CDR3 DNA is TGTGCCGGGTCGGGAGGGGGGAGCTCCTACGAGCAGTACTTC. It translates to CAGSGGGSSYEQYF.

This sequence joins TRBV19 and TRBJ1-1, with D perhaps TRBD1 (6 bases). The CDR3 loop spans 16 amino acids. Germline V gene sequence: CDR1 LNHDA, CDR2 SQIVND (reference sequence). V dropped 7 bases and J dropped 0 bases, with 18 bases sitting between them. The CDR3 DNA reads TGTGCCAGTACCATCCGGACAGCCAGGATGAACACTGAAGCTTTCTTT. Residues: CASTIRTARMNTEAFF.

The genes are TRBV24-1 and TRBJ2-3; TRBD1 matches at 9 bases. The trim removed 3 bases at V and 5 bases at J, leaving 8 bases unmatched. Germline lookup yields CDR1 KGHDR and CDR2 SFDVKD. The CDR3 contains 16 residues. The DNA for the CDR3 is TGTGCCACCAGTGATACGGGACAGGGATTTGGAGATACGCAGTATTTT. This codes for CATSDTGQGFGDTQYF.

V gene TRBV2 combines with J gene TRBJ1-5; possibly TRBD1 for D (5 bases). CDR3 length equals 13 residues. V gave up 4 bases and J gave up 2 bases, with 6 bases separating them. Germline-derived CDR1 and CDR2 are SNHLY and FYNNEI. CDR3 DNA sequence: TGTGCCAGCAGTGTCAGGGGCAATCAGCCCCAGCATTTT. Residues: CASSVRGNQPQHF.

J is TRBJ1-1 and V is TRBV10-3, with 12 bases fitting TRBD1. Looked up from germline, CDR1 is ENHRY and CDR2 is SYGVKD. The J segment lost 7 bases and the V segment lost 10 bases, leaving 13 bases of the junction unmatched. The CDR3 is made up of 15 amino acids. The CDR3 coding sequence is TGTGCCACAACCGGGACAGGGGGCCCGGGTAGTGAAGCTTTCTTT. Translation gives CATTGTGGPGSEAFF.

The V gene is TRBV2, the J gene TRBJ1-1; D not resolved. Germline CDR1 and CDR2: SNHLY and FYNNEI. Between the trimmed V and J ends, which lost 7 bases and 1 base, there was a span of 10 bases. There are 13 residues in the CDR3. CDR3 amino acids: CASIARGNTEAFF. The CDR3 DNA follows: TGTGCCAGCATAGCACGGGGGAACACTGAAGCTTTCTTT.